This T cell receptor beta chain was sequenced during a study of quantifying T cell responses using KT2 cells. Across the whole study: Reverse transcription used primers in the TCR alpha and beta constant regions. Under optimum conditions, T4 ligation efficiency was estimated at more than 8.5%.

Known numbers of the T cell clone KT2 were added to PBMC. Fixed numbers of PBMC received varying amounts of KT2 cells. Each cDNA got a UMI-containing oligo ligated at its 3' end. The first PCR ran roughly 4 cycles with an equimolar RC1.1 and RC1.2 beta primer mix. TCRdb processed the UMI-ligation and nested PCR reads anew with MiXCR; each CDR3 protein has one entry. Among fewer than 45,000 distinct CDR3 sequences listed, over 15% were seen once. The TCR comes from a human donor. Specimen: PBMCs spiked with cells of the T cell clone KT2.

The DNA for the CDR3 is TGTGCCAGCAGTGGTCAGGGAACCTTAGGCGAGCAGTACTTC. Its translation is CASSGQGTLGEQYF. This chain joins TRBV2 and TRBJ2-7, with D maybe TRBD1 (5 bases). Germline V gene sequence: CDR1 SNHLY, CDR2 FYNNEI. The V and J ends lost 4 bases and 6 bases respectively, with 16 bases between them. The CDR3 totals 14 residues. The whole variable domain, remainder taken from reference TRBV2 and TRBJ2-7, is EPEVTQTPSHQVTQMGQEVILRCVPISNHLYFYWYRQILGQKVEFLVSFYNNEISEKSEIFDDQFSVERPDGSNFTLKIRSTKLEDSAMYFCASSGQGTLGEQYFGPGTRLTVT.